A single sample is the source of the 24 T cell receptor beta chains below, sequenced in a study of cytomegalovirus exposure and HLA in healthy donors (dated by TCRdb to the late 2010s). The library was prepared using the immunoSEQ multiplex PCR assay. A mixture of 60 forward primers for TCR Vbeta segments and 13 reverse primers for TCR Jbeta segments was used in the multiplex PCR. TCRdb retrieved this table from immuneACCESS and kept in-frame rearrangements only. Not all clones are present; in checked studies, unresolved V genes account for under half, and no reason is known for the remainder. Counted in this sample were 130,000 or so clones; about three quarters of them appeared once. The ten largest make up 1.8% of the sample. Specimen: PBMCs. All receptors come from a female donor in good health and CMV-seropositive.

The genes are TRBV28 and TRBJ1-5, with unresolved D. The CDR3 extends over 13 amino acids. Per the germline V gene, CDR1 is MDHEN and CDR2 is SYDVKM. The germline V and J ends were trimmed by 4 bases and 10 bases, with 14 bases remaining between them. The chain's CDR3 is CASSYRAVQPQHF. The CDR3 DNA reads as TGTGCCAGCAGTTACAGAGCGGTTCAACCCCAGCATTTT.

V and J are TRBV5-1 and TRBJ2-7; 10 positions match TRBD2. The CDR3 covers 15 residues. V shed 4 bases, J shed 3 bases, and the junction held 7 bases outside the gene matches. CDR1 is SGHRS, CDR2 YFSETQ, per germline. Here the CDR3 DNA reads TGCGCCAGCAGCGCCCTAGCGGGAGCGAACTACGAGCAGTACTTC. It encodes CASSALAGANYEQYF. The full variable domain, completed using reference TRBV5-1 and TRBJ2-7, is KAGVTQTPRYLIKTRGQQVTLSCSPISGHRSVSWYQQTPGQGLQFLFEYFSETQRNKGNFPGRFSGRQFSNSRSEMNVSTLELGDSALYLCASSALAGANYEQYFGPGTRLTVT.

J is TRBJ1-5 and V is TRBV6-1, with a possible D match to TRBD1 (5 bases). V was clipped by 4 bases and J by 0 bases, with 10 bases between them. Germline V lookup: CDR1 MNHNS, CDR2 SASEGT. The CDR3 has 15 amino acids. The CDR3 bases are TGTGCCAGCAGTGGAACAGGTTATAGCAATCAGCCCCAGCATTTT. As protein: CASSGTGYSNQPQHF.

This clone was seen only once. V is TRBV7-2 and J is TRBJ2-1, with 15 nucleotides matching TRBD2. V lost 6 bases, J lost 12 bases, and 12 bases stayed unmatched. The CDR3 loop spans 16 amino acids. Looked up from germline, CDR1 is SGHTA and CDR2 is FQGNSA. The CDR3 sequence is CASSRGLAGGPGWQFF. The CDR3, as DNA: TGTGCCAGCAGTCGTGGACTAGCGGGGGGGCCGGGGTGGCAGTTCTTC.

The rearrangement joins TRBV5-1 to TRBJ1-1; D is ambiguous. CDR1 is SGHRS and CDR2 is YFSETQ in the germline V gene. The V end was cut by 2 bases, the J end by 0 bases, with 8 bases between. This CDR3 contains 14 residues. Written as DNA, the CDR3 is TGCGCCAGCAGCTTACCGGGGTTGAACACTGAAGCTTTCTTT. Protein: CASSLPGLNTEAFF.

V gene TRBV5-4 combines with J gene TRBJ2-7; 8 nucleotides line up with TRBD1. There are 15 residues in the CDR3. The V gene end was trimmed by 3 bases and the J gene end by 4 bases; junction bases not matched to a gene: 9. From germline, CDR1 is SGHNT and CDR2 YYREEE (reference sequence). The DNA of the CDR3 is TGTGCCAGCAGCTCTACAGGACAGGGTGTATACGAGCAGTACTTC. Translation: CASSSTGQGVYEQYF.

The rearrangement links TRBV19 to TRBJ2-2, with D maybe TRBD2 (6 bases). The V gene lost 4 bases and the J gene lost 0 bases, with 24 bases spanning the gap. The germline V gene has CDR1 LNHDA and CDR2 SQIVND (reference sequence). This CDR3 region has 20 residues. Written as DNA, the CDR3 is TGTGCCAGTAGTAACAGGTTACGGGGCCCAACGGGGGCGAACACCGGGGAGCTGTTTTTT. It yields the protein CASSNRLRGPTGANTGELFF. Complete variable domain (other parts from reference TRBV19 and TRBJ2-2): DGGITQSPKYLFRKEGQNVTLSCEQNLNHDAMYWYRQDPGQGLRLIYYSQIVNDFQKGDIAEGYSVSREKKESFPLTVTSAQKNPTAFYLCASSNRLRGPTGANTGELFFGEGSRLTVL.

This clone appeared a single time. V is TRBV5-1 and J is TRBJ2-5, with TRBD2 identical over 13 bases. CDR3 length equals 16 residues. Germline values: CDR1 SGHRS, CDR2 YFSETQ. The junction had 8 bases not matched to a gene; V was cut back by 4 bases and J by 5 bases. DNA for the CDR3: TGCGCCAGCAGCGTAACTAGCGGGAGGGCCGGGGAGACCCAGTACTTC. Protein sequence: CASSVTSGRAGETQYF.

This clone has more than one count but fewer than ten. This chain uses TRBV6-5 with TRBJ2-1, with a tentative D call TRBD2 (6 bases). The V end was cut by 2 bases, the J end by 7 bases, with 18 bases between. The CDR3 contains 16 residues. Germline V CDR1 and CDR2: MNHEY, SVGAGI. Here the CDR3 DNA reads TGTGCCAGCAGTTACATCCCCCACACCGGACTAAATGAGCAGTTCTTC. This translates into CASSYIPHTGLNEQFF.

On this clone: The same CDR3 can be traced to other DNA sequences in this sample. Here the CDR3 reads CASSIQGGYYGYTF. CDR3 DNA: TGTGCCAGTAGTATTCAGGGGGGATACTATGGCTACACCTTC. The V and J genes are TRBV19 and TRBJ1-2; 7 bases match TRBD1. From germline, CDR1 is LNHDA and CDR2 SQIVND (reference sequence). With 3 bases clipped from V and 3 bases from J, the junction kept 4 bases outside the gene matches. This CDR3 has 14 residues.

This chain links TRBV19 with TRBJ2-1, with TRBD1 identical over 8 bases. CDR3 length equals 13 residues. The ends lost 10 bases at V and 3 bases at J; junction bases unmatched: 5. Germline lookup yields CDR1 LNHDA and CDR2 SQIVND (reference sequence). CDR3 DNA sequence: TGTGCCACTGGACAGGGTCGCTACAATGAGCAGTTCTTC. Its protein is CATGQGRYNEQFF.

The chain recombines TRBV7-2 with TRBJ2-5, with 8 positions matching TRBD1. The CDR3 covers 16 residues. The V segment lost 4 bases and the J segment 4 bases; nucleotides outside the gene matches: 11. Germline V gene data show CDR1 as SGHTA and CDR2 as FQGNSA. The CDR3 DNA reads as TGTGCCAGCAGCTCGAGGGGCGGACAGGGCCCAGAGACCCAGTACTTC. This gives the protein CASSSRGGQGPETQYF.

V usage is TRBV28 and J usage is TRBJ1-5; perhaps TRBD1 as D (6 bases). Trimming removed 10 bases at V and 4 bases at J, with 17 bases between. The CDR3 has 14 residues. Germline V CDR1 and CDR2: MDHEN, SYDVKM. This CDR3 is CAIPQLQGNQPQHF. Here the CDR3 DNA reads TGTGCCATCCCGCAGCTACAGGGTAATCAGCCCCAGCATTTT.

The chain combines TRBV5-4 with TRBJ1-1; D may be TRBD1 (6 bases). The CDR3 loop spans 12 amino acids. V was trimmed by 2 bases and J by 10 bases, leaving 12 bases between them. Germline V gene data show CDR1 as SGHNT and CDR2 as YYREEE (reference sequence). The CDR3 spells CASSFPGALAFF. The CDR3 DNA sequence: TGTGCCAGCAGCTTCCCAGGGGCCCTAGCTTTCTTT.

This clone was counted once. V usage is TRBV4-2 and J usage is TRBJ2-4; 7 bases align to TRBD1. Losses at the gene ends were 1 base for V and 5 bases for J; bases not matched to a gene: 8. CDR1 and CDR2 (germline): LGHNA, YNFKEQ. CDR3 length: 16 amino acids. Here the CDR3 DNA reads TGTGCCAGCAGCCAAGTTATCATCCAGGGGGAAAACATTCAGTACTTC. Protein: CASSQVIIQGENIQYF.

The V and J genes are TRBV6-6 and TRBJ2-7, with 9 positions matching TRBD1. J was trimmed by 3 bases and V by 8 bases; bases with no gene match: 11. The V gene's germline CDR1 is MNHNY and CDR2 SVGAGI (reference sequence). The CDR3 loop spans 15 amino acids. CDR3 sequence (DNA): TGTGCCAGCTCCGAGACAGGGGGGATCCACTACGAGCAGTACTTC. It translates to CASSETGGIHYEQYF.

The rearrangement uses TRBV5-5 and TRBJ2-5; D might be TRBD2 (5 bases). The CDR3 is made up of 13 amino acids. Deletions cut 7 bases from V and 4 bases from J, with 14 bases between. Germline CDR1 is SGHKS and CDR2 is YYEKEE (reference sequence). CDR3 protein: CASLEEGVETQYF. CDR3 in DNA: TGTGCCAGCCTAGAAGAGGGAGTAGAGACCCAGTACTTC.

As for this clone: Its ends do not fully match the called genes, so a read error is possible. The rearrangement links TRBV5-6 to TRBJ2-7; tentative D call: TRBD1 (6 bases). The CDR3 consists of 12 residues. Germline loops: CDR1 SGHDT, CDR2 YYEEEE. CDR3 DNA sequence: TGTGCCAGCAGCTTGGGTTCCGGGCCACAGGGCTTC. It specifies CASSLGSGPQGF.

This clone was observed a single time. The chain links TRBV5-1 to TRBJ2-3; 8 bases match TRBD2. Trimming at V came to 4 bases and at J to 2 bases, leaving 12 bases not matched to a gene. CDR3 length: 17 amino acids. Germline CDR1 is SGHRS and CDR2 is YFSETQ. The DNA for the CDR3 is TGCGCCAGCAGCCCCTCCCCTGCGGGGGGAACCACAGATACGCAGTATTTT. It is translated as CASSPSPAGGTTDTQYF.

The chain links TRBV27 to TRBJ1-1; D is undetermined. The CDR3 consists of 13 residues. The V gene's germline CDR1 is MNHEY and CDR2 SMNVEV (reference sequence). Deletions cut 8 bases from V and 2 bases from J, with 12 bases between. CDR3 region: CASPTPANTEAFF. DNA for the CDR3: TGTGCCAGCCCGACACCCGCAAACACTGAAGCTTTCTTT.

This clone was detected once. V gene TRBV5-6 combines with J gene TRBJ2-5; no definite D call. V lost 0 bases and J 3 bases, leaving 6 bases between the germline ends. Germline CDR1 reads SGHDT; CDR2 reads YYEEEE. The CDR3 loop spans 13 amino acids. CDR3 nucleotide sequence: TGTGCCAGCAGCTTGGCGCTAAAAGAGACCCAGTACTTC. Residues: CASSLALKETQYF.

This chain uses TRBV11-2 with TRBJ2-3, with D possibly matching TRBD1 (6 bases). The germline gives CDR1 SGHAT, CDR2 FQNNGV. The V gene lost 5 bases and the J gene lost 0 bases, with 15 bases spanning the gap. CDR3 length equals 16 residues. The CDR3 DNA follows: TGTGCCAGCAGCCAAGGGGGTAGCGTTAGCACAGATACGCAGTATTTT. It translates to CASSQGGSVSTDTQYF.

The rearrangement uses TRBV21-1 and TRBJ2-7; the table assigns TRBD1, which was not confirmed against the DNA. TRBV21-1 is deemed a pseudogene. The CDR3 totals 16 residues. The CDR3 DNA is TGTGCCAGCAGCAAAGTCGAGGCAGGGTTGGACTACGAGCAGTACTTC. Residues: CASSKVEAGLDYEQYF.

This clone was picked up a small number of times. One junction end disagrees with the germline gene, perhaps due to a read error. The chain links TRBV7-9 to TRBJ1-1, with 8 bases lining up with TRBD1. The V gene's germline CDR1 is SEHNR and CDR2 FQNEAQ (reference sequence). The CDR3 is 17 residues long. The CDR3 sequence is CSSSLVRTGTMNTEAFF. CDR3 coding DNA: TGTTCCAGCAGCTTAGTAAGGACAGGGACCATGAACACTGAAGCTTTCTTT.